One sample yielded the 29 T cell receptor beta chains listed below, sequenced in a study of cytomegalovirus exposure and HLA in healthy donors. PCR involved 60 Vbeta and 13 Jbeta primers. Sequenced by immunoSEQ multiplex PCR; TCRdb stores in-frame clones only, minus some. The data contain over 100,000 clones, 73% of them singletons. Sequenced: PBMCs. The receptors stem from a man aged 40-50 years in good health and CMV-seronegative.

This chain connects TRBV2 to TRBJ2-3; 7 nucleotides align to TRBD2. The germline CDR1 and CDR2 sequences are SNHLY and FYNNEI. There are 15 residues in the CDR3. Germline trimming cut 4 bases from V and 6 bases from J; bases unmatched to any gene: 10. The CDR3 sequence: CASSVVAGGRDTQYF. CDR3 nucleotides: TGTGCCAGCAGTGTTGTAGCGGGTGGCAGGGATACGCAGTATTTT.

The chain couples TRBV15 to TRBJ2-1; the D is unclear. V was trimmed by 1 base and J by 6 bases, leaving 7 bases between them. The length of the CDR3 is 13 residues. CDR1 LNHNV and CDR2 YYDKDF come from the germline V gene (reference sequence). This chain's CDR3 is CATSRGSSNEQFF. The CDR3 DNA is TGTGCCACCAGCAGAGGATCCAGCAATGAGCAGTTCTTC.

This clone was recorded a few times. The rearrangement joins TRBV21-1 to TRBJ1-5; TRBD1, the table's D call, lacks a check against the DNA. TRBV21-1 is flagged as a pseudogene. The CDR3 extends over 17 amino acids. CDR3 amino acids: CASSKEGAPGGNQPQHF. CDR3 nucleotide sequence: TGTGCCAGCAGCAAAGAGGGGGCGCCAGGGGGCAATCAGCCCCAGCATTTT.

This clone has only a few counts. This chain joins TRBV10-3 and TRBJ1-3; D is undetermined. V was trimmed by 0 bases and J by 0 bases, leaving 9 bases between them. The length of the CDR3 is 16 residues. Germline assignment: CDR1 ENHRY and CDR2 SYGVKD. The CDR3 bases are TGTGCCATCAGTGAGTCTGCTGGCCTCTCTGGAAACACCATATATTTT. Protein: CAISESAGLSGNTIYF.

This clone was detected only a few times. Here the CDR3 DNA reads TGTGCCAGCAGTTTAGTTGGACAGGGCTATGGCTACACCTTC. This translates into CASSLVGQGYGYTF. The chain employs TRBV27 and TRBJ1-2; TRBD1 agrees at 8 bases. The CDR3 is made up of 14 amino acids. Per the germline V gene, CDR1 is MNHEY and CDR2 is SMNVEV (reference sequence). Trimming removed 2 bases from V and 4 bases from J; junction bases left unmatched: 3.

The chain uses TRBV15 and TRBJ2-3; D unclear. The CDR3 is 16 residues long. V lost 0 bases and J 6 bases, leaving 16 bases between the germline ends. Germline CDR1 LNHNV, CDR2 YYDKDF (reference sequence). This chain's CDR3 is CATSRELGAGEDTQYF. DNA of the CDR3: TGTGCCACCAGCAGAGAATTGGGCGCCGGCGAGGATACGCAGTATTTT.

The rearrangement joins TRBV29-1 to TRBJ1-2; no definite D call. This CDR3 comprises 16 residues. Germline lookup yields CDR1 SQVTM and CDR2 ANQGSEA. V lost 4 bases and J 4 bases, leaving 22 bases between the germline ends. CDR3: CSVAISLKASAYGYTF. Written as DNA, the CDR3 is TGCAGCGTTGCCATTTCACTAAAGGCCTCGGCCTATGGCTACACCTTC.

CDR3 nucleotides: TGTGCCAGCAGTTTCCTCAGGGGGTACTACAATGAGCAGTTCTTC. This encodes CASSFLRGYYNEQFF. The chain carries TRBV28 and TRBJ2-1, with 7 bases that match TRBD1. The germline V gene encodes CDR1 MDHEN and CDR2 SYDVKM. After removal of 3 bases from V and 3 bases from J, the junction contained 5 bases not matched to a gene. This CDR3 has 15 amino acids. Based on the CDR3 plus reference TRBV28 and TRBJ2-1, the full variable domain is DVKVTQSSRYLVKRTGEKVFLECVQDMDHENMFWYRQDPGLGLRLIYFSYDVKMKEKGDIPEGYSVSREKKERFSLILESASTNQTSMYLCASSFLRGYYNEQFFGPGTRLTVL.

This chain joins TRBV10-1 and TRBJ2-1, with 10 bases matching TRBD2. The V segment lost 3 bases and the J segment 1 base; nucleotides outside the gene matches: 6. CDR1 and CDR2 (germline): WNHNN, SYGVQD (reference sequence). This CDR3 spans 17 amino acids. The CDR3 sequence is CASSEPLAGASYNEQFF. The CDR3 region has the DNA TGCGCCAGCAGTGAACCCCTAGCGGGGGCATCCTACAATGAGCAGTTCTTC.

This chain connects TRBV7-9 to TRBJ2-2; 10 bases map to TRBD2. Germline CDR1 SEHNR, CDR2 FQNEAQ (reference sequence). This CDR3 comprises 19 residues. V shed 5 bases, J shed 5 bases, and the junction held 17 bases outside the gene matches. CDR3 residues: CASSPSLLFLAGETGELFF. CDR3 DNA sequence: TGTGCCAGCAGCCCCTCACTACTCTTCCTAGCGGGGGAAACCGGGGAGCTGTTTTTT.

The chain uses TRBV14 and TRBJ1-2; D remains unclear. CDR3 length: 16 amino acids. The germline gives CDR1 SGHDN, CDR2 FVKESK. V was shortened by 1 base and J by 1 base, with 13 bases between the two germline ends. CDR3 sequence (DNA): TGTGCCAGCAGCCAAGGGGGAGGGCCGCTTAACTATGGCTACACCTTC. As protein: CASSQGGGPLNYGYTF.

This clone occurred a few times. The V call is TRBV5-1, the J call TRBJ2-3; 7 bases match TRBD1. CDR1 is SGHRS and CDR2 is YFSETQ in the germline V gene. Germline trimming cut 2 bases from V and 3 bases from J; bases unmatched to any gene: 3. The CDR3 loop spans 14 amino acids. The CDR3 here is CASSLGGQTDTQYF. The CDR3 nucleotides read TGCGCCAGCAGCTTAGGGGGACAGACAGATACGCAGTATTTT.

V gene TRBV6-6 combines with J gene TRBJ1-5; D might be TRBD1 (6 bases). CDR3 length: 14 amino acids. V lost 6 bases, J lost 0 bases, and 9 bases lay in between. The germline V gene has CDR1 MNHNY and CDR2 SVGAGI (reference sequence). CDR3 region: CASSRRGSNQPQHF. For the CDR3, the DNA is TGTGCCAGCAGCCGCAGGGGTAGCAATCAGCCCCAGCATTTT.

This clone came up a few times. This rearrangement joins TRBV6-5 to TRBJ1-1; 8 bases map to TRBD1. Germline CDR1 is MNHEY and CDR2 is SVGAGI. Trimming at V came to 6 bases and at J to 5 bases, leaving 8 bases not matched to a gene. This CDR3 has 14 amino acids. CDR3 in DNA: TGTGCCAGCAGCCCTGGACAGGGTCGAACTGAAGCTTTCTTT. Its translation is CASSPGQGRTEAFF.

The chain carries TRBV4-1 and TRBJ2-1, with 7 bases aligning to TRBD2. The ends lost 2 bases at V and 9 bases at J; junction bases unmatched: 10. Germline CDR1 reads MGHRA; CDR2 reads YSYEKL. The CDR3 is 15 residues long. CDR3: CASSQFKAGSAEQFF. The CDR3 bases are TGCGCCAGCAGCCAATTTAAAGCGGGGAGCGCTGAGCAGTTCTTC.

This rearrangement joins TRBV11-2 to TRBJ1-1; D gene unclear. The CDR3 is made up of 15 amino acids. Trimming left V 0 bases short and J 0 bases short, with 8 bases between. Germline values: CDR1 SGHAT, CDR2 FQNNGV. CDR3 amino acids: CASSLEEQLNTEAFF. DNA of the CDR3: TGTGCCAGCAGCTTAGAAGAACAGTTGAACACTGAAGCTTTCTTT. Together with reference TRBV11-2 and TRBJ1-1, the CDR3 gives the full variable domain: EAGVAQSPRYKIIEKRQSVAFWCNPISGHATLYWYQQILGQGPKLLIQFQNNGVVDDSQLPKDRFSAERLKGVDSTLKIQPAKLEDSAVYLCASSLEEQLNTEAFFGQGTRLTVV.

The genes are TRBV5-6 and TRBJ2-6; 7 positions match TRBD1. CDR1 SGHDT and CDR2 YYEEEE come from the germline V gene. After removal of 4 bases from V and 3 bases from J, the junction contained 7 bases not matched to a gene. The CDR3 extends over 16 amino acids. The CDR3 is CASSDSTGFGANVLTF. In nucleotides, the CDR3 is TGTGCCAGCAGCGACTCGACAGGGTTTGGGGCCAACGTCCTGACTTTC.

The chain employs TRBV4-1 and TRBJ1-5, with D possibly TRBD1 on 5 matching bases. The CDR3 covers 16 residues. CDR1 is MGHRA and CDR2 is YSYEKL in the germline V gene. Trimming took off 4 bases at V and 2 bases at J, with 15 bases between the two ends. This chain's CDR3 is CASSPGGGWGNQPQHF. DNA for the CDR3: TGCGCCAGCAGCCCAGGTGGGGGGTGGGGCAATCAGCCCCAGCATTTT.

The CDR3 DNA follows: TGTGCCAGCAGTCCCGGACAGGGTCCCTACGAGCAGTACTTC. Translation: CASSPGQGPYEQYF. V usage is TRBV27 and J usage is TRBJ2-7; 8 bases are a match to TRBD1. The length of the CDR3 is 14 residues. CDR1 and CDR2 (germline): MNHEY, SMNVEV (reference sequence). J lost 2 bases, V lost 5 bases, and 5 bases had no gene match.

The V call is TRBV11-2, the J call TRBJ1-5; tentative D call: TRBD1 (5 bases). The V end lost 2 bases, the J end lost 5 bases, and 10 bases lay between the germline ends. The CDR3 length is 14 residues. The germline V gene has CDR1 SGHAT and CDR2 FQNNGV. DNA for the CDR3: TGTGCCAGCAGCTTATCAGGGTACGATCAGCCCCAGCATTTT. Its translation is CASSLSGYDQPQHF.

This clone was detected a few times. V usage is TRBV5-6 and J usage is TRBJ1-4, with D possibly being TRBD1 (5 bases). The CDR3 consists of 14 residues. Germline CDR1 SGHDT, CDR2 YYEEEE. Deletions cut 4 bases from V and 4 bases from J, with 11 bases between. The CDR3 coding sequence is TGTGCCAGCAGCGCGGGACCGATTAATGAAAAACTGTTTTTT. Its translation is CASSAGPINEKLFF.

This clone was seen a handful of times. This chain links TRBV6-1 with TRBJ1-1, with 9 bases identical to TRBD1. The CDR3 is made up of 15 amino acids. Germline V CDR1 and CDR2: MNHNS, SASEGT. V lost 2 bases to trimming and J lost 1 base; unmatched junction nucleotides: 2. The CDR3 loop is CASSEMGQGNTEAFF. The CDR3 region has the DNA TGTGCCAGCAGTGAAATGGGACAGGGGAACACTGAAGCTTTCTTT.

This clone occurred once. This chain connects TRBV10-3 to TRBJ1-3; maybe TRBD1 (6 bases). V lost 9 bases and J 2 bases, leaving 8 bases between the germline ends. CDR3 length: 12 amino acids. The germline CDR1 and CDR2 sequences are ENHRY and SYGVKD. Here the CDR3 reads CAITGTGNTIYF. The DNA of the CDR3 is TGTGCCATTACAGGGACTGGAAACACCATATATTTT.

The chain employs TRBV7-2 and TRBJ2-2; 7 bases are a match to TRBD1. Germline lookup yields CDR1 SGHTA and CDR2 FQGNSA. J gave up 1 base and V 5 bases, and 4 bases lay outside the gene matches. This CDR3 is 15 amino acids long. The CDR3 DNA reads as TGTGCCAGCAGCACAGGGGCAGGGAACACCGGGGAGCTGTTTTTT. Translated: CASSTGAGNTGELFF.

This chain uses TRBV28 with TRBJ2-7; 7 nucleotides match TRBD2. Germline V CDR1 and CDR2: MDHEN, SYDVKM. V was pared by 1 base and J by 4 bases, with 10 bases of the junction left unmatched. The CDR3 totals 16 residues. The CDR3 sequence is CASSLFSLGGGYEQYF. The CDR3 DNA reads TGTGCCAGCAGTTTATTCTCTCTGGGGGGGGGTTACGAGCAGTACTTC.

The genes are TRBV19 and TRBJ1-6, with TRBD1 as a possible D gene (6 bases). The CDR3 loop spans 15 amino acids. V was shortened by 3 bases and J by 9 bases, with 15 bases between the two germline ends. CDR1 and CDR2 from the germline V gene are LNHDA and SQIVND (reference sequence). CDR3 amino acids: CASSIFRGNLSPLHF. The DNA of the CDR3 is TGTGCCAGTAGTATCTTCAGGGGTAATCTTTCACCCCTCCACTTT.

The rearrangement joins TRBV10-3 to TRBJ1-6; 8 bases map to TRBD1. Germline V lookup: CDR1 ENHRY, CDR2 SYGVKD. The CDR3 is made up of 14 amino acids. Trimming took 5 bases from V and 5 from J; bases not matched to a gene: 2. The CDR3: CAISPGQDNSPLHF. The CDR3 region has the DNA TGTGCCATCAGTCCGGGACAGGATAATTCACCCCTCCACTTT.

J is TRBJ2-7 and V is TRBV28; 8 bases line up with TRBD1. The junction had 7 bases not matched to a gene; V was cut back by 6 bases and J by 6 bases. This CDR3 spans 13 amino acids. Germline-derived CDR1 and CDR2 are MDHEN and SYDVKM. This chain's CDR3 is CASRNQGAGEQYF. As DNA, the CDR3 is TGTGCCAGCAGAAACCAGGGGGCTGGCGAGCAGTACTTC.

This clone was counted a single time. This chain connects TRBV7-2 to TRBJ2-7; D remains unclear. CDR3 size: 11 residues. Trimming left V 3 bases short and J 5 bases short, with 5 bases between. Germline V gene sequence: CDR1 SGHTA, CDR2 FQGNSA. The CDR3 reads CASSFRDEQYF. The DNA for the CDR3 is TGTGCCAGCAGCTTCCGAGACGAGCAGTACTTC.